The sequence of this TCR beta chain was determined in a study of low-dose radiotherapy and immunotherapy resistance in tumors. Study overall: Cohort 1 was given 0.5 Gy per fraction every 2 weeks, for 6.5 Gy total.

Time point reported: after trial treatment. Described treatment: LDRT plus nivolumab, ipilimumab, low-dose cyclophosphamide and aspirin (RACIN trial). Remarks on this clonotype: This likely reflects a read error, since a far larger clone is one base away.

Gene-specific TRAV and TRBV primers were used for first-strand cDNA, covering alpha and beta chains. For amplifying TCRs, the PCR ran for about 20 cycles with Phusion, which was used together with a constant-region primer and the adapter on the V primers. TCRdb analysed the reads with MiXCR anew, one entry per CDR3 protein. Among tens of thousands of distinct CDR3 sequences listed, about 25% were seen once. This clonotype was obtained from a male donor with prostate cancer. Sequenced here: PBMCs, sampled after low-dose radiotherapy plus immunotherapy.

CDR3 DNA sequence: TGTGCCAGCAGTTACGATGACAGGCGCGAGCAGTTCTTC. Protein sequence: CASSYDDRREQFF. The J gene is TRBJ2-1, the V gene TRBV6-1; D might be TRBD1 (6 bases). The CDR3 is 13 amino acids. Germline CDR1 is MNHNS and CDR2 is SASEGT. Trimming shortened V by 5 bases and J by 10 bases, and 15 bases separated the two germline ends.